Given below is one TCR beta chain in context. Its antigen is still unknown. This sample is drawn from a study of T-cell reconstitution after alpha-beta-depleted transplantation in children. General observations from the study: After transplant, at about two months, alpha-beta T cells were reportedly derived from several hundred expanded graft clones. The origin of high day-60 TCRbeta diversity in some patients lay in surviving recipient T cells and thymic progenitors. Newly produced T cells mostly provided counts and TCRbeta diversity after one year, as hyperexpanded clones declined.

The CDR3 totals 17 residues. V gave up 3 bases and J gave up 2 bases, with 23 bases separating them. Per the germline V gene, CDR1 is DFQATT and CDR2 is SNEGSKA (reference sequence). Construction of the TCRbeta library involved unique molecular identifiers. One entry per CDR3 protein results from TCRdb running MiXCR on the PCR reads. The sample yields about 980,000 distinct CDR3 sequences, about 30% seen once. The chain links TRBV20-1 to TRBJ2-7; TRBD1 is a possible D gene (6 bases). The receptor was isolated from a boy under three years old who had a stem cell transplant for SCID, so the T cells may come from the graft donor. The specimen was PBMCs, mostly from graft donor cells, collected 360 days after TCRalphabeta/CD19-depleted stem cell transplant. The CDR3 region is CSAREDQGPRPPYEQYF. The CDR3, as DNA: TGCAGTGCTAGGGAGGATCAGGGGCCGAGGCCTCCCTACGAGCAGTACTTC.